This T cell receptor delta chain was profiled in a study of gamma-delta chains in newborns, infants, children. Study information: Microbial exposure reportedly drives polyclonal innate γδ T cell expansion after birth.

TCRdb repeated clone calling on the reads with CATT. Of roughly 3,100 delta-chain clones in the sample, about 2.6% are singletons; the top ten hold 6% to 7%. This CDR3 region has 19 residues. V shed 0 bases and J 9 bases; nucleotides not matched to a gene: 18. The germline CDR1 and CDR2 sequences are TSWWSYY and QGS. This sequence joins TRDV1 and TRDJ1, with 11 bases identical to TRDD3. The TCR comes from a child who was a newborn, infant or young child, either healthy, febrile or measles-vaccinated (not recorded which). The sample was blood. DNA of the CDR3: TGTGCTCTTGGGGAACTGCCCTCCTACGGAGGGTGGGGGATACGGGAACTCATCTTT. Translated, it gives CALGELPSYGGWGIRELIF.